The entry below gives a single TCR beta chain sequence along with its context. Its antigen remains unidentified. Sequence at one end of the junction differs from germline and may be a read error. MiXCR, applied by TCRdb to the multiplex PCR reads, yields one record per CDR3 protein. The table includes 140,000 to 150,000 distinct CDR3 sequences, about 33% detected once. Germline CDR1 is MNHNY and CDR2 is SVGAGI (reference sequence). This CDR3 has 15 amino acids. This specimen comes from a study of breast tumors, draining lymph nodes, adjacent tissues. Axillary draining lymph nodes of breast cancer patients supplied the node samples. Study-level results: Luminal-like breast cancer showed significantly higher tumor–nontumor repertoire similarity than basal-like. Compared with lymph nodes, tumors were less diverse; compared with nontumor tissue, more.

The sequenced material came from axillary lymph node tissue. The source is a female donor with breast cancer. Some clones in this sample may be carry-over from other donors' samples. The chain has TRBV6-6 and TRBJ2-3; D remains unclear. The CDR3 loop reads CASSHSDGITDTQYF. The DNA for the CDR3 is TGTGCCAGCAGTCACTCGGACGGAATCACAGATACGCAGTATTTT.